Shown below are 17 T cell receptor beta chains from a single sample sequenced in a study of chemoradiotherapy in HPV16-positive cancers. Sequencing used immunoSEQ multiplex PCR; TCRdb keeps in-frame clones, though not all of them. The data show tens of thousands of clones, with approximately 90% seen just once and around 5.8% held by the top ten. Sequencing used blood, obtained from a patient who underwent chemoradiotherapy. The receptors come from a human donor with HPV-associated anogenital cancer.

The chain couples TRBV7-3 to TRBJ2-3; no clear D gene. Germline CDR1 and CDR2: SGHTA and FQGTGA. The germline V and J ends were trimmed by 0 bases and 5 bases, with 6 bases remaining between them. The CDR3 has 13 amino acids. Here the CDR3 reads CASSLTVQDTQYF. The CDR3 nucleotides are TGTGCCAGCAGCTTAACGGTCCAAGATACGCAGTATTTT.

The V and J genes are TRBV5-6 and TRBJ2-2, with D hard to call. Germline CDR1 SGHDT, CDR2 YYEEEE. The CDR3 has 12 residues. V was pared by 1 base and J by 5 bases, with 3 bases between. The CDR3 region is CASSLSTGELFF. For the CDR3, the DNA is TGTGCCAGCAGCTTGTCTACCGGGGAGCTGTTTTTT.

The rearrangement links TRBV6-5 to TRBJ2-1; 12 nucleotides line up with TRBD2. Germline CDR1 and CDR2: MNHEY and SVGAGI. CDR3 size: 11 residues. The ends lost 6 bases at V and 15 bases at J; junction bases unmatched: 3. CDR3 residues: CASSSSGGVFF. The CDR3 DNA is TGTGCCAGCAGCTCTAGCGGGGGGGTGTTCTTC.

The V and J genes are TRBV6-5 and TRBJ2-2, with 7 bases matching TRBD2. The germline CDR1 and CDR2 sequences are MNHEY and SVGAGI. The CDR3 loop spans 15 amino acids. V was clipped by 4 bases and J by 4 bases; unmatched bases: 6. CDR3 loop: CASSFGGVGTGELFF. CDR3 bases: TGTGCCAGCAGTTTTGGGGGGGTGGGCACCGGGGAGCTGTTTTTT.

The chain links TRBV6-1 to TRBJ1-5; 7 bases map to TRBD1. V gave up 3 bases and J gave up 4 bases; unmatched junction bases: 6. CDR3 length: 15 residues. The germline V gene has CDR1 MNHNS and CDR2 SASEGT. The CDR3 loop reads CASSDFSGGNQPQHF. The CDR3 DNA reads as TGTGCCAGCAGTGATTTCTCAGGGGGTAATCAGCCCCAGCATTTT.

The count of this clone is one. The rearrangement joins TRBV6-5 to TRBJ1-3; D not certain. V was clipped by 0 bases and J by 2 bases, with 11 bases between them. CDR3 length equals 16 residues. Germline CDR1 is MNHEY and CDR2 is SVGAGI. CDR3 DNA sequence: TGTGCCAGCAGTTACTCAGTAATGGGAACTGGAAACACCATATATTTT. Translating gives CASSYSVMGTGNTIYF.

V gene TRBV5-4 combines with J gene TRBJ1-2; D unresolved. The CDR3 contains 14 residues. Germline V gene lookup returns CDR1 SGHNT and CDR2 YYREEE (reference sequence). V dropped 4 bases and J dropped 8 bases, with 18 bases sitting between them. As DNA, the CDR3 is TGTGCCAGCAGCGTAGAGGGTCCCGTTAGAGGCTACACCTTC. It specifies CASSVEGPVRGYTF.

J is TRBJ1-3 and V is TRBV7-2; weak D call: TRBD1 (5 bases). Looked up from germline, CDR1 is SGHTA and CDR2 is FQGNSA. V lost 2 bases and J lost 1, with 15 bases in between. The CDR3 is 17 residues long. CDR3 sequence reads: CASSLLGGGSSGNTIYF. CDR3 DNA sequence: TGTGCCAGCAGCTTACTTGGTGGGGGATCGTCTGGAAACACCATATATTTT.

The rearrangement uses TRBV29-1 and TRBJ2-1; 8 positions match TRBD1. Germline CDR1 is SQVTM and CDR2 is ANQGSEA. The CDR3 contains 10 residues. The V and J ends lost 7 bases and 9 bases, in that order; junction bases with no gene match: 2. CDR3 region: CSAGGGEQFF. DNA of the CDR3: TGCAGCGCAGGGGGCGGTGAGCAGTTCTTC.

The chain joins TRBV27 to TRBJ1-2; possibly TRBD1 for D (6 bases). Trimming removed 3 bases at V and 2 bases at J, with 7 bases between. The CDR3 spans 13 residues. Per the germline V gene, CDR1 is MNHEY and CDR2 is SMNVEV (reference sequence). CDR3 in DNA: TGTGCCAGCAGTTTTCAGGGGAACTATGGCTACACCTTC. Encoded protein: CASSFQGNYGYTF.

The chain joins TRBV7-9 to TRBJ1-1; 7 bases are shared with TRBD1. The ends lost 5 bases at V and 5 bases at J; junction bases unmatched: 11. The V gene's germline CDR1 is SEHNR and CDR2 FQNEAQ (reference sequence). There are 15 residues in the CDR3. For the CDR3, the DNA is TGTGCCAGCAGCCCGCCGACAGGGCGTGTTACTGAAGCTTTCTTT. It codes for CASSPPTGRVTEAFF.

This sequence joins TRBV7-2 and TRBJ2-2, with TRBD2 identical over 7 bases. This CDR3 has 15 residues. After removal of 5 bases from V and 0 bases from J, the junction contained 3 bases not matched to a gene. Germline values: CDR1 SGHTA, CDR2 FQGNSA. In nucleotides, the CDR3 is TGTGCCAGCAGCCCGGGGACTACGAACACCGGGGAGCTGTTTTTT. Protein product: CASSPGTTNTGELFF. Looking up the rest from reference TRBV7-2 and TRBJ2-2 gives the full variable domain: GAGVSQSPSNKVTEKGKDVELRCDPISGHTALYWYRQSLGQGLEFLIYFQGNSAPDKSGLPSDRFSAERTGGSVSTLTIQRTQQEDSAVYLCASSPGTTNTGELFFGEGSRLTVL.

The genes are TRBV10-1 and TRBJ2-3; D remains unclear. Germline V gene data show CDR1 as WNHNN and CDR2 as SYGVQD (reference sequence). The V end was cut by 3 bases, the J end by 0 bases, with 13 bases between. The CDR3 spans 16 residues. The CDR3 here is CASSEGFRTSTDTQYF. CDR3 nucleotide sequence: TGCGCCAGCAGTGAAGGCTTTCGAACTAGCACAGATACGCAGTATTTT.

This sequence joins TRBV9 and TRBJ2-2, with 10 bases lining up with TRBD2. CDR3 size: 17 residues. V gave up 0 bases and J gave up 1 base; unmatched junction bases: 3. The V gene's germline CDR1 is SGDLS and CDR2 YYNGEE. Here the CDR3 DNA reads TGTGCCAGCAGCGTAGAGTGGACTAGCGGGAACACCGGGGAGCTGTTTTTT. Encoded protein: CASSVEWTSGNTGELFF.

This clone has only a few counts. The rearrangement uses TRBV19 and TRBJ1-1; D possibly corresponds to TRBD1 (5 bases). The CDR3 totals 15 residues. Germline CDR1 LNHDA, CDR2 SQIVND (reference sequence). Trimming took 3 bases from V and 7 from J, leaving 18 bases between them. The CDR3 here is CASSMSGSGTYEAFF. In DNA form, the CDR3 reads TGTGCCAGTAGTATGAGTGGTTCCGGGACGTATGAAGCTTTCTTT.

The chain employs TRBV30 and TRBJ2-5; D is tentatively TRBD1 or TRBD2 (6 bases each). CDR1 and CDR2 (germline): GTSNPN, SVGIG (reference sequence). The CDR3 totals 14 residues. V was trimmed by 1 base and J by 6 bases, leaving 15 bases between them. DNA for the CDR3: TGTGCCTGGAGTGGCCGGGGGCAAGAGAAGACCCAGTACTTC. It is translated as CAWSGRGQEKTQYF. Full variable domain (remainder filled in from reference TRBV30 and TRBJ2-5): SQTIHQWPATLVQPVGSPLSLECTVEGTSNPNLYWYRQAAGRGLQLLFYSVGIGQISSEVPQNLSASRPQDRQFILSSKKLLLSDSGFYLCAWSGRGQEKTQYFGPGTRLLVL.

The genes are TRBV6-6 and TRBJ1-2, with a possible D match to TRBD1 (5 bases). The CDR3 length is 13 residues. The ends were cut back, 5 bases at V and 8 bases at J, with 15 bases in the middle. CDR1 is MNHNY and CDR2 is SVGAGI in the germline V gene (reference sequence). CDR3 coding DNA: TGTGCCAGCAGTCGAACAGGTGATACGGGCTACACCTTC. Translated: CASSRTGDTGYTF.